This T cell receptor beta chain was found in a study of neoadjuvant anti-PD-1 for oral cavity cancer. Whole-study context: Patients without progression got a fourth dose around day 43. Regarding the study as a whole: Treg/Th17 ratio rose with pretreatment blood and fell with post-treatment tumor TCRbeta clonality.

Looked up from germline, CDR1 is MRHNA and CDR2 is SNTAGT. The V end was cut by 3 bases, the J end by 7 bases, with 12 bases between. This CDR3 spans 13 amino acids. Time point given: after neoadjuvant nivolumab, at surgical resection. Cohort: HPV-negative, locally advanced oral cavity squamous cell carcinoma patients. Analysis of PBMCs was direct, with no culture step. Method: immunoSEQ multiplex PCR; TCRdb's copy keeps in-frame clones and lacks some. The data show over 7,500 clones, under 70% seen once. This clone was observed a handful of times. Its antigen is not known. This receptor was taken from a person between 40 and 85 years old with oral cavity squamous cell carcinoma. The chain has TRBV6-4 and TRBJ1-2; the D gene is possibly TRBD1 (6 bases). Sequencing used PBMCs, obtained after nivolumab (anti-PD-1) treatment. DNA for the CDR3: TGTGCCAGCAGTGAAACAGGGCTAGGTGGCTACACCTTC. Encoded protein: CASSETGLGGYTF.